These 18 T cell receptor beta chains share one sample of origin, sequenced in a study of vaccination and CD4 T cells after COVID-19. Sample treatment: approximately nine-day PBMC culture with coronavirus spike peptide pools or control peptides (ViraFEST assay). Sequencing of DNA taken from cultured CD4+ T cells relied on the Oncomine TCR Beta short-read assay. TCRdb ran MiXCR on the PCR reads and lists one entry per CDR3 protein. This table has roughly 25,000 distinct CDR3 sequences, approximately 56% appearing once. Their cognate antigens are unknown. Sequenced input: CD4+ T cells from blood, cultured in vitro. Receptors were obtained from a human donor who had recovered from COVID-19.

J is TRBJ1-5 and V is TRBV7-8; perhaps TRBD1 as D (6 bases). The CDR3 spans 15 residues. The germline gives CDR1 SGHVS, CDR2 FQNEAQ. V lost 4 bases to trimming and J lost 4 bases, with 14 bases between them. As DNA, the CDR3 is TGTGCCAGCAGCTCAGGGGAGATCCTTAATCAGCCCCAGCATTTT. It is translated as CASSSGEILNQPQHF.

This rearrangement joins TRBV11-2 to TRBJ1-5; possibly TRBD1 for D (5 bases). CDR1 and CDR2 (germline): SGHAT, FQNNGV. The CDR3 consists of 13 residues. V lost 5 bases to trimming and J lost 11 bases, with 16 bases between them. CDR3 DNA: TGTGCCAGCAGCCAGATGGACACCACGACCCAGCATTTT. It codes for CASSQMDTTTQHF.

The chain uses TRBV20-1 and TRBJ1-5; D perhaps matches TRBD1 (5 bases). The CDR3 is 14 residues long. Per germline, CDR1 DFQATT and CDR2 SNEGSKA (reference sequence). V was trimmed by 6 bases and J by 6 bases, leaving 18 bases between them. The CDR3 region is CSAHAREGSQPQHF. The CDR3 bases are TGCAGTGCACATGCCAGGGAAGGTAGTCAGCCCCAGCATTTT.

The rearrangement joins TRBV6-1 to TRBJ1-2, with 7 bases lining up with TRBD1. This CDR3 has 13 amino acids. V was pared by 6 bases and J by 2 bases, with 3 bases of the junction left unmatched. Germline CDR1 is MNHNS and CDR2 is SASEGT. The chain's CDR3 is CASSPTGNYGYTF. Here the CDR3 DNA reads TGTGCCAGCAGCCCGACAGGGAACTATGGCTACACCTTC.

This clonotype has only a few counts. The chain couples TRBV30 to TRBJ1-5, with D tentatively TRBD1 (5 bases). Trimming cost V 2 bases and J 3 bases, with 11 bases left between them. The CDR3 covers 14 residues. Germline V gene sequence: CDR1 GTSNPN, CDR2 SVGIG (reference sequence). CDR3 sequence: CAWSKDIFNQPQHF. The CDR3 coding sequence is TGTGCCTGGAGTAAGGACATTTTCAATCAGCCCCAGCATTTT.

The CDR3 loop is CASSTLVKYLVSGANVLTF. CDR3 sequence (DNA): TGTGCCAGCAGCACCCTAGTTAAGTATCTAGTAAGTGGGGCCAACGTCCTGACTTTC. The chain couples TRBV7-9 to TRBJ2-6; unclear D gene. The CDR3 consists of 19 residues. The V end lost 5 bases, the J end lost 3 bases, and 23 bases lay between the germline ends. Germline V lookup: CDR1 SEHNR, CDR2 FQNEAQ (reference sequence).

The gene calls are TRBV29-1 and TRBJ2-3; D possibly matches TRBD1 or TRBD2 (7 bases each). Deletions cut 7 bases from V and 1 base from J, with 18 bases between. The germline V gene has CDR1 SQVTM and CDR2 ANQGSEA. This CDR3 has 15 residues. CDR3 DNA: TGCAGCGGGGGAGGGGGCCAACGGGGCACAGATACGCAGTATTTT. It specifies CSGGGGQRGTDTQYF.

This clonotype was counted between two and nine times. The chain links TRBV29-1 to TRBJ2-7, with a weak D call TRBD2 (5 bases). The CDR3 sequence is 12 residues long. V lost 7 bases and J lost 2, with 12 bases in between. Per the germline V gene, CDR1 is SQVTM and CDR2 is ANQGSEA. CDR3 nucleotides: TGCAGCGCCGGCCGGGATACCTACGAGCAGTACTTC. It yields the protein CSAGRDTYEQYF.

The gene calls are TRBV20-1 and TRBJ1-5, with a tentative D call TRBD1 (6 bases). In germline, CDR1 is DFQATT, CDR2 SNEGSKA (reference sequence). V was cut by 6 bases and J by 1 base, with 16 bases left in between. This CDR3 is 15 amino acids long. Here the CDR3 reads CSAADKGGSNQPQHF. CDR3 DNA: TGCAGTGCCGCGGACAAGGGGGGAAGCAATCAGCCCCAGCATTTT.

This chain links TRBV20-1 with TRBJ1-1; TRBD1 might be the D (6 bases). Germline-derived CDR1 and CDR2 are DFQATT and SNEGSKA (reference sequence). V was trimmed by 3 bases and J by 2 bases, leaving 7 bases between them. CDR3 size: 12 residues. CDR3 region: CSARGANTEAFF. The CDR3 DNA is TGCAGTGCTAGGGGGGCCAACACTGAAGCTTTCTTT.

The CDR3 DNA is TGTGCCAGCAGCTTAGTTTCTTCGGGCACCGGGGAGCTGTTTTTT. Its translation is CASSLVSSGTGELFF. The chain has TRBV11-2 and TRBJ2-2; D unresolved. Germline V gene data show CDR1 as SGHAT and CDR2 as FQNNGV. The CDR3 has 15 residues. V was pared by 1 base and J by 4 bases, with 10 bases between.

This chain links TRBV20-1 with TRBJ2-3; 13 bases fit TRBD2. Germline V gene lookup returns CDR1 DFQATT and CDR2 SNEGSKA (reference sequence). There are 14 residues in the CDR3. Trimming removed 6 bases from V and 8 bases from J; junction bases left unmatched: 8. In nucleotides, the CDR3 is TGCAGTGCAGAACTAGCGGGAGGGCCAGGTACGCAGTATTTT. This gives the protein CSAELAGGPGTQYF.

The chain links TRBV20-1 to TRBJ1-5, with a weak D call TRBD1 (5 bases). The CDR3 totals 13 residues. CDR1 is DFQATT and CDR2 is SNEGSKA in the germline V gene (reference sequence). V lost 3 bases and J 2 bases, leaving 8 bases between the germline ends. CDR3 DNA: TGCAGTGCTAGTTGGGGGGGCAATCAGCCCCAGCATTTT. The encoded protein is CSASWGGNQPQHF.

The chain has TRBV20-1 and TRBJ2-5; TRBD2 aligns across 11 bases. Per germline, CDR1 DFQATT and CDR2 SNEGSKA (reference sequence). Trimming cost V 6 bases and J 3 bases; bases outside gene matches: 9. This CDR3 contains 15 residues. The CDR3 spells CSAETSGIYEETQYF. The CDR3 DNA reads as TGCAGTGCGGAGACTAGCGGGATTTACGAAGAGACCCAGTACTTC.

This clonotype was detected only a few times. This rearrangement joins TRBV20-1 to TRBJ1-2; 9 nucleotides align to TRBD1. The ends lost 1 base at V and 1 base at J; junction bases unmatched: 1. CDR1 and CDR2 (germline): DFQATT, SNEGSKA (reference sequence). The CDR3 runs to 14 residues. This CDR3 reads CSARVGQGNYGYTF. CDR3 bases: TGCAGTGCTAGAGTGGGACAGGGTAACTATGGCTACACCTTC.

DNA of the CDR3: TGTGCCAGCAGCCAAGTGTTTAGGTCCCTTAACTATGGCTACACCTTC. It codes for CASSQVFRSLNYGYTF. V and J are TRBV4-2 and TRBJ1-2; D gene unclear. CDR1 and CDR2 from the germline V gene are LGHNA and YNFKEQ. The CDR3 loop spans 16 amino acids. Trimming left V 1 base short and J 1 base short, with 13 bases between.

The rearrangement uses TRBV6-2 or TRBV6-3 and TRBJ1-1; TRBD1 is a possible D gene (6 bases). This CDR3 is built from 12 residues. Germline CDR1 and CDR2: MNHEY and SVGEGT. V lost 6 bases and J 9 bases, leaving 14 bases between the germline ends. The CDR3 region has the DNA TGTGCCAGCAGCCAAGAGGACAGCAAAGCTTTCTTT. Its translation: CASSQEDSKAFF.

V and J are TRBV24-1 and TRBJ1-5; 12 nucleotides align to TRBD1. Germline values: CDR1 KGHDR, CDR2 SFDVKD. There are 18 residues in the CDR3. V shed 3 bases, J shed 3 bases, and the junction held 8 bases outside the gene matches. For the CDR3, the DNA is TGTGCCACCAGTGATCCCGGGACAGGGGGCAGGGACAATCAGCCCCAGCATTTT. Amino acid sequence: CATSDPGTGGRDNQPQHF.